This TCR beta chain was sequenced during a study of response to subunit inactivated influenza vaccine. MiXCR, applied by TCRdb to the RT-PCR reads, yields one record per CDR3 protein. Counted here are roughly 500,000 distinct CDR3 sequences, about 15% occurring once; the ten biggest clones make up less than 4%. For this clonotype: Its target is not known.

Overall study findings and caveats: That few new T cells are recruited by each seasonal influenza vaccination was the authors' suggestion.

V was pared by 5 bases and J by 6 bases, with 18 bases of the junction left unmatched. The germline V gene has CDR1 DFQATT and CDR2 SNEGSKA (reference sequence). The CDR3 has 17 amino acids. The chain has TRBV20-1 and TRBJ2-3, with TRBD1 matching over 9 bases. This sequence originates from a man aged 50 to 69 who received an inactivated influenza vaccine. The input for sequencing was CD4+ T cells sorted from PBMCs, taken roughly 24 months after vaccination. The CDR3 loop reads CSAPTDRGALRHDTQYF. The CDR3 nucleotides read TGCAGTGCTCCTACAGACAGGGGGGCATTAAGGCACGATACGCAGTATTTT.